This record covers a single T cell receptor (beta chain). Time point in this sample: pretreatment peripheral blood. Sampling of each patient yielded between 1 and 8 specimens, collected pretreatment and on-treatment. The data derive from a study of PD-L1 blockade in urothelial cancer. Turning to the study itself: The analyses of blood took place 3 weeks (second dose) and 6 weeks after treatment start.

Germline CDR1 and CDR2: SGHTA and FQGNSA. The ends were cut back, 8 bases at V and 0 bases at J, with 7 bases in the middle. The CDR3 has 12 amino acids. Profiled with immunoSEQ multiplex PCR; TCRdb holds only in-frame clones, not every one. This sample has some 87,000 clones, with roughly 84% found just once. The sequence was obtained from a man aged 55 to 70 with urothelial cancer. The material was PBMCs, obtained around atezolizumab (anti-PD-L1) treatment. The chain recombines TRBV7-2 with TRBJ1-2, with a weak D call TRBD1 (5 bases). CDR3 nucleotides: TGTGCCAGCGGACACCCTAACTATGGCTACACCTTC. This sequence encodes CASGHPNYGYTF.